These T cell receptor beta chains were read from a single sample in a study of blood T cell repertoires in COVID-19. The repertoire was sequenced with immunoSEQ multiplex PCR; TCRdb's copy has only in-frame clones and lacks some. Of 75,000 to 100,000 clones in the sample, about 89% were seen once. What was sequenced was peripheral blood. The source of these receptors is a human donor with acute or convalescent COVID-19. The donor label of this sample is uncertain. CDR3s include the opening cysteine and the closing phenylalanine or tryptophan. A D gene is named only where the DNA matches it firmly. Size is omitted from some rows. Given values are once, few, many or a class for expanded clones.

>TRBD2|TRBJ2-3|NA|TRBV18
TGTGCCAGCTCACCACCGGTTAGCGGGGTAGGAGATACGCAGTATTTT
CASSPPVSGVGDTQYF
>NA|TRBJ1-2|NA|TRBV3-1/TRBV3-2
TGTGCCAGCAGCGCTCGACAGTTAGCTAACTATGGCTACACCTTC
CASSARQLANYGYTF
>NA|TRBJ2-1|NA|TRBV24-1
TGTGCCACCAGTGATTCTGCATGGAGCGATTCAAGATACAATGAGCAGTTCTTC
CATSDSAWSDSRYNEQFF
>TRBD2|TRBJ2-3|few|TRBV27
TGTGCCAGCAGTCCCCAATCCCCTCATACTAGCGGGGCTAACACAGATACGCAGTATTTT
CASSPQSPHTSGANTDTQYF
>TRBD1|TRBJ1-4|NA|TRBV3-1/TRBV3-2
TGTGCCAGCAGCCAAGGGGACAGGAGGAGTGAAAAACTGTTTTTT
CASSQGDRRSEKLFF
>NA|TRBJ1-2|once|TRBV28
TGTGCCAGCAACCGATGGCAGGCGCTGTATGGCTACACCTTC
CASNRWQALYGYTF
>NA|TRBJ1-1|NA|TRBV9
TGTGCCAGCAGCGTAGGTGGGGCCACTGAAGCTTTCTTT
CASSVGGATEAFF
>TRBD2|TRBJ2-5|NA|TRBV5-4
TGTGCCAGCAGCGCCGATGGACTAGCGGGGGGGCAAGAGACCCAGTACTTC
CASSADGLAGGQETQYF
>TRBD1|TRBJ2-7|NA|TRBV5-1
TGCGCCAGCAGCTTGGTACCAGGGGGCGCCTACGAGCAGTACTTC
CASSLVPGGAYEQYF
>TRBD1|TRBJ2-7|NA|TRBV6-1
TGTGCCAGCAGTGAAGCACTGACCGGGACAGGACGCGACGAGCAGTACTTC
CASSEALTGTGRDEQYF
>TRBD1|TRBJ1-6|NA|TRBV6-5
TGTGCCAGCCGACAGGGGCCTAATTCACCCCTCCACTTT
CASRQGPNSPLHF
>NA|TRBJ1-5|NA|TRBV25-1
TGTGCCAGCGGCCAGGTTGGGGGGAATCAGCCCCAGCATTTT
CASGQVGGNQPQHF
>NA|TRBJ2-5|NA|TRBV28
TGTGCCAGCAGTTCGTACCAAGAGACCCAGTACTTC
CASSSYQETQYF
>TRBD1|TRBJ1-1|NA|TRBV3-1/TRBV3-2
TGTGCCAGCAGCAGACAGGGGAACGCTGAAGCTTTCTTT
CASSRQGNAEAFF
>NA|TRBJ1-6|once|TRBV15
TGTGCCACCAGCAGTATGGGAGAGGGCAATTCACCCCTCCACTTT
CATSSMGEGNSPLHF
>NA|TRBJ1-1|NA|TRBV4-1
TGCGCCAGCAGGACAGAGAACACTGAAGCTTTCTTT
CASRTENTEAFF
>NA|TRBJ2-7|NA|TRBV4-1
TGCGCCAGCAGCCAAGCCATGGACACCGTACCCTACGAGCAGTACTTC
CASSQAMDTVPYEQYF